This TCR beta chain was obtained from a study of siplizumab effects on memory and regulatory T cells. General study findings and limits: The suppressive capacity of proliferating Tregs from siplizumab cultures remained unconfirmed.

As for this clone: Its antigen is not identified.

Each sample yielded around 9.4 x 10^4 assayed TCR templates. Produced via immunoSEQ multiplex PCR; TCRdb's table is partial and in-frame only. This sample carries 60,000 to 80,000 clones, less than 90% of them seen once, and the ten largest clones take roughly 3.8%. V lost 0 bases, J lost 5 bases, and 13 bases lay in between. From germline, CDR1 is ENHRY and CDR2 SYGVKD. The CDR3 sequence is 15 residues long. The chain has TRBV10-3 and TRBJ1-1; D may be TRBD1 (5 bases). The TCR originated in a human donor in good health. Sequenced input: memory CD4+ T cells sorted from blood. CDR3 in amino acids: CAISESGGTGTEAFF. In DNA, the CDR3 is TGTGCCATCAGTGAGTCTGGGGGGACGGGGACTGAAGCTTTCTTT.